This T cell receptor (beta chain) was captured by sequencing in a study of blood T cell repertoires in COVID-19. Study-wide context: COVID-19 samples from acute and convalescent phases originated in the United States, Italy and Spain.

Original methodology: Reference gene primer amplification yielded estimated nucleated cell counts. TCRdb's copy holds only in-frame clones and misses some; the assay was immunoSEQ multiplex PCR. V, J and clone size were drawn from that table, and D and trimming were deduced from the DNA. Of approximately 210,000 clones in the sample, approximately 85% were seen once. The CDR3 runs to 14 residues. Between the trimmed V and J ends, which lost 5 bases and 1 base, there was a span of 11 bases. Germline V lookup: CDR1 SGHRS, CDR2 YFSETQ. The rearrangement uses TRBV5-1 and TRBJ2-3; D is possibly TRBD2 (6 bases). Sequenced: peripheral blood. This TCR was sampled from a woman aged 45 to 65 with active or convalescent COVID-19. Here the CDR3 reads CASRRVAGTDTQYF. Here the CDR3 DNA reads TGCGCCAGCAGAAGAGTAGCGGGCACAGATACGCAGTATTTT. Full variable domain (outside the CDR3, taken from reference TRBV5-1 and TRBJ2-3): KAGVTQTPRYLIKTRGQQVTLSCSPISGHRSVSWYQQTPGQGLQFLFEYFSETQRNKGNFPGRFSGRQFSNSRSEMNVSTLELGDSALYLCASRRVAGTDTQYFGPGTRLTVL.